This T cell receptor beta chain comes out of a study of T cell responses to AZD1222 COVID-19 vaccine. This CDR3 has 18 amino acids. The ends were cut back, 3 bases at V and 0 bases at J, with 17 bases in the middle. Germline CDR1 and CDR2: KGHSH and LQKENI. The assay was immunoSEQ multiplex PCR, and TCRdb's table has in-frame clones only and misses some. Counted here are about 78,000 clones, roughly 85% occurring once; the ten biggest clones make up about 3%. The sequences come from peripheral blood, collected on day 0 of AZD1222 vaccination. The J gene is TRBJ1-4, the V gene TRBV18; D gene ambiguous. The source of this sequence is an adult in good health. The CDR3 DNA is TGTGCCAGCTCACCTCGTCCTCCCGAAAGTGCAACTAATGAAAAACTGTTTTTT. Translating gives CASSPRPPESATNEKLFF.